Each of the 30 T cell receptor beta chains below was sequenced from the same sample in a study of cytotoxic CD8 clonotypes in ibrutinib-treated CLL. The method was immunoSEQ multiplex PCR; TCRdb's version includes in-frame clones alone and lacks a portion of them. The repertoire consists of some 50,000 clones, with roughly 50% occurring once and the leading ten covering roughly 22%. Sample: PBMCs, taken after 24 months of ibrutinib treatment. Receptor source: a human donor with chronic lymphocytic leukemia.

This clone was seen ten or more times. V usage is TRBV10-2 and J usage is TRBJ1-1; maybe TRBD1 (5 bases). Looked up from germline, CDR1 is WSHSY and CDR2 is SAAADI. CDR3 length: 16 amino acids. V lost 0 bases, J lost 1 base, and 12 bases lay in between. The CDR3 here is CASSESQGARNTEAFF. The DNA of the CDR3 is TGCGCCAGCAGTGAGTCCCAGGGAGCAAGGAACACTGAAGCTTTCTTT.

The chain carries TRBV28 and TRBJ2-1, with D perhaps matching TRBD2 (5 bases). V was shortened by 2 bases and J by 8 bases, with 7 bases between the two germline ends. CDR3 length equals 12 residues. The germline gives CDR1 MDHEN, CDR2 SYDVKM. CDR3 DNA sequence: TGTGCCAGCAGTTTACAGGACTATGAGCAGTTCTTC. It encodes CASSLQDYEQFF.

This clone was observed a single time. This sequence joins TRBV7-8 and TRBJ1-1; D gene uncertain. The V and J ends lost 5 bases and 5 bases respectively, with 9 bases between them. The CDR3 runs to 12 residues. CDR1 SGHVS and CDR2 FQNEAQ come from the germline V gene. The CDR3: CASSPGWTEAFF. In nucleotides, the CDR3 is TGTGCCAGCAGCCCCGGGTGGACTGAAGCTTTCTTT. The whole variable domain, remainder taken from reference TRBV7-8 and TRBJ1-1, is GAGVSQSPRYKVAKRGQDVALRCDPISGHVSLFWYQQALGQGPEFLTYFQNEAQLDKSGLPSDRFFAERPEGSVSTLKIQRTQQEDSAVYLCASSPGWTEAFFGQGTRLTVV.

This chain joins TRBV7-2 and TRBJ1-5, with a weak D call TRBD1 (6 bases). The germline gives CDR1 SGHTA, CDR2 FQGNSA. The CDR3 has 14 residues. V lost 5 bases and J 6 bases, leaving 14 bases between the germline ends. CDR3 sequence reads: CASSERGGLQPQHF. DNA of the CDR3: TGTGCCAGCAGCGAAAGAGGGGGTCTTCAGCCCCAGCATTTT.

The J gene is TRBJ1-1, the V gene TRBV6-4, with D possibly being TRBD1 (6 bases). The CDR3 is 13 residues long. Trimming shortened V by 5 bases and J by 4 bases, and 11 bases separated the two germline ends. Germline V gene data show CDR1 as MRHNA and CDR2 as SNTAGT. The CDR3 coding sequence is TGTGCCAGCAGTATTACACAGGGCACTGAAGCTTTCTTT. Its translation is CASSITQGTEAFF.

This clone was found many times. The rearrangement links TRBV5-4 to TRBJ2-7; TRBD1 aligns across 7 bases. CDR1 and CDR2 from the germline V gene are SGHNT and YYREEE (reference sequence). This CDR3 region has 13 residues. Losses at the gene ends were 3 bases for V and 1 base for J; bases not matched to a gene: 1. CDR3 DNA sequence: TGTGCCAGCAGCTGGGACAGATCCTACGAGCAGTACTTC. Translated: CASSWDRSYEQYF. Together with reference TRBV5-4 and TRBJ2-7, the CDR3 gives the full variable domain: ETGVTQSPTHLIKTRGQQVTLRCSSQSGHNTVSWYQQALGQGPQFIFQYYREEENGRGNFPPRFSGLQFPNYSSELNVNALELDDSALYLCASSWDRSYEQYFGPGTRLTVT.

CDR3 protein: CASSQEWASGGYGYTF. CDR3 bases: TGTGCCAGCAGCCAAGAATGGGCCTCGGGGGGCTATGGCTACACCTTC. The chain links TRBV4-2 to TRBJ1-2; tentative D call: TRBD1 (5 bases). The germline V and J ends were trimmed by 0 bases and 4 bases, with 15 bases remaining between them. The germline gives CDR1 LGHNA, CDR2 YNFKEQ. The CDR3 is 16 residues long.

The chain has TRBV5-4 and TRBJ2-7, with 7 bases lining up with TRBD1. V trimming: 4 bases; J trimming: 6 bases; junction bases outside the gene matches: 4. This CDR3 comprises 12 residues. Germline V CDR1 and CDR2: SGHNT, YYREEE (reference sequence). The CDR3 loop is CASSIPGGEQYF. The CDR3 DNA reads TGTGCCAGCAGCATCCCAGGGGGCGAGCAGTACTTC.

The CDR3 loop reads CASSRDRGAGELFF. The CDR3, as DNA: TGCGCCAGCAGCAGGGACAGGGGAGCCGGGGAGCTGTTTTTT. The rearrangement links TRBV5-1 to TRBJ2-2; TRBD1 aligns across 10 bases. Per the germline V gene, CDR1 is SGHRS and CDR2 is YFSETQ. V shed 4 bases, J shed 6 bases, and the junction held 3 bases outside the gene matches. The CDR3 runs 14 residues.

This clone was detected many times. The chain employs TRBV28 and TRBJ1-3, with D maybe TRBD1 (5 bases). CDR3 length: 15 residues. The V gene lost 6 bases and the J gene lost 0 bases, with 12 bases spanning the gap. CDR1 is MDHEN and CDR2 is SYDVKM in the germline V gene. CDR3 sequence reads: CASRRDPISGNTIYF. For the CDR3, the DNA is TGTGCCAGCAGGAGGGACCCGATCTCTGGAAACACCATATATTTT.

CDR3 in amino acids: CASSHPLLGFIRASGLYNEQFF. The CDR3 DNA reads as TGTGCCAGCTCACACCCACTTTTGGGGTTCATCAGGGCTAGCGGGCTTTACAATGAGCAGTTCTTC. The chain combines TRBV18 with TRBJ2-1; 8 bases agree with TRBD2. With 4 bases clipped from V and 4 bases from J, the junction kept 27 bases outside the gene matches. The CDR3 length is 22 residues. Germline V CDR1 and CDR2: KGHSH, LQKENI.

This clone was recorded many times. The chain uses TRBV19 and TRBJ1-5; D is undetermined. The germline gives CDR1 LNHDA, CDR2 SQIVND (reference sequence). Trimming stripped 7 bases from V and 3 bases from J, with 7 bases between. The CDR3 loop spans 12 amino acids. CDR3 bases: TGTGCCAGTAATAGTTACAATCAGCCCCAGCATTTT. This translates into CASNSYNQPQHF.

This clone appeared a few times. Written as DNA, the CDR3 is TGTGCCAGCAGCGACTTTTCACAGGGGGCTAGGAATGAGCAGTTCTTC. Its translation: CASSDFSQGARNEQFF. The chain has TRBV9 and TRBJ2-1, with 9 bases lining up with TRBD1. The CDR3 is 16 residues long. V lost 3 bases, J lost 7 bases, and 11 bases stayed unmatched. Germline assignment: CDR1 SGDLS and CDR2 YYNGEE.

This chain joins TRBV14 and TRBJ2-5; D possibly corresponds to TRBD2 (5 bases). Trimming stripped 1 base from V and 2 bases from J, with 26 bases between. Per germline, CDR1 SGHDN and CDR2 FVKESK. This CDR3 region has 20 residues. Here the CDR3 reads CASSQGTWEQFVLAQETQYF. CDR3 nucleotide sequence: TGTGCCAGCAGCCAAGGGACGTGGGAGCAATTTGTGTTAGCTCAAGAGACCCAGTACTTC. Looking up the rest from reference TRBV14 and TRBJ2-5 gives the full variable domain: EAGVTQFPSHSVIEKGQTVTLRCDPISGHDNLYWYRRVMGKEIKFLLHFVKESKQDESGMPNNRFLAERTGGTYSTLKVQPAELEDSGVYFCASSQGTWEQFVLAQETQYFGPGTRLLVL.

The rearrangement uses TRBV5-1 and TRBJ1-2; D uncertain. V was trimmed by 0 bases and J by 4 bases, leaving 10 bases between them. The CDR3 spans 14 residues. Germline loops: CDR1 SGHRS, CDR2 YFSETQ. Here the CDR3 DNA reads TGCGCCAGCAGCTTGGGCCGGCTCTCCTATGGCTACACCTTC. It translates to CASSLGRLSYGYTF.

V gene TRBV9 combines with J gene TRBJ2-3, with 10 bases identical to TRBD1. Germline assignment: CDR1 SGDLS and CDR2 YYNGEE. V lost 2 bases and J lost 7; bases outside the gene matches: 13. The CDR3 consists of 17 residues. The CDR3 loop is CASSVAAGQGTRYTQYF. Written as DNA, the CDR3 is TGTGCCAGCAGCGTTGCGGCGGGACAGGGGACGAGATATACGCAGTATTTT.

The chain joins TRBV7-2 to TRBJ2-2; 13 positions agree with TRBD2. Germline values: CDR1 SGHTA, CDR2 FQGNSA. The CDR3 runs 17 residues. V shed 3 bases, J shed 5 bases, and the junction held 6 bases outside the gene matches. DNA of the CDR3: TGTGCCAGCAGCTTTGGACTAGCGGGAGCCCAAACCGGGGAGCTGTTTTTT. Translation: CASSFGLAGAQTGELFF.

The CDR3 DNA sequence: TGCAGCTTGGGGACCCAGTACTTC. Translation: CSLGTQYF. This chain joins TRBV29-1 and TRBJ2-5; D is unclear. Trimming removed 8 bases at V and 7 bases at J, with 5 bases between. The CDR3 consists of 8 residues. CDR1 and CDR2 from the germline V gene are SQVTM and ANQGSEA.

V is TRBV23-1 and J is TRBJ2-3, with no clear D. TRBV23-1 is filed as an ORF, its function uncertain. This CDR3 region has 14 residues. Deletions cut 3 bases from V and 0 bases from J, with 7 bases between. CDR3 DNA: TGCGCCAGCAGTCAGAAATCTAGCACAGATACGCAGTATTTT. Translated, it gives CASSQKSSTDTQYF.

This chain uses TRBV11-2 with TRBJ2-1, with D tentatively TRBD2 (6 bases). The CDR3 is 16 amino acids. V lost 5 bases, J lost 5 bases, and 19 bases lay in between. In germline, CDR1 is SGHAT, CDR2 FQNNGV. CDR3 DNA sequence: TGTGCCAGCAGCCTAACCTCCTGGGGACTTAACAATGAGCAGTTCTTC. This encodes CASSLTSWGLNNEQFF.

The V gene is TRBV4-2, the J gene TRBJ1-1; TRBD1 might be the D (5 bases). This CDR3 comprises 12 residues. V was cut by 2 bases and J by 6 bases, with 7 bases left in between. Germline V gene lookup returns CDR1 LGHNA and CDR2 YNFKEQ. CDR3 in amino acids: CASSQWGSEAFF. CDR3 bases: TGTGCCAGCAGCCAATGGGGCTCTGAAGCTTTCTTT.

The CDR3 region is CASTTGFGNTEAFF. The CDR3 DNA is TGTGCCAGCACCACAGGGTTTGGAAACACTGAAGCTTTCTTT. The gene calls are TRBV6-5 and TRBJ1-1; possible D gene TRBD1, 6 bases. The germline V gene encodes CDR1 MNHEY and CDR2 SVGAGI. Trimming stripped 7 bases from V and 2 bases from J, with 14 bases between. The CDR3 is 14 residues long.

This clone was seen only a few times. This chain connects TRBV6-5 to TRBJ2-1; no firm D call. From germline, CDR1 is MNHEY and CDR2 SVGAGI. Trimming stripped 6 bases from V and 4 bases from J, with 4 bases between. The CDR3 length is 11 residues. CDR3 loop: CASRLYNEQFF. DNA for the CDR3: TGTGCCAGCAGGCTTTACAATGAGCAGTTCTTC.

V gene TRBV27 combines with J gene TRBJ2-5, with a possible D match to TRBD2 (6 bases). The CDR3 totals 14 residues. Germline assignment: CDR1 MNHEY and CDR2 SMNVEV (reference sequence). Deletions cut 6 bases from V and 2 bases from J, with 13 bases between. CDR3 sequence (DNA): TGTGCCAGCAGACGCCCGGGACTGCAAGAGACCCAGTACTTC. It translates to CASRRPGLQETQYF.

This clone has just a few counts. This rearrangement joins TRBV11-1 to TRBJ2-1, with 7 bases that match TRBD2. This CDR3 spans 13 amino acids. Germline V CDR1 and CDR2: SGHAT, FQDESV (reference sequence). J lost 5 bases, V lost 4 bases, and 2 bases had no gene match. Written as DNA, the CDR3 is TGTGCCAGCAGCTCGGGACTACACAATGAGCAGTTCTTC. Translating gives CASSSGLHNEQFF.

In nucleotides, the CDR3 is TGTGCCAGCAGCTCCGAACTAGTTATGGGAGGAGAGACCCAGTACTTC. Translation: CASSSELVMGGETQYF. The rearrangement joins TRBV7-6 to TRBJ2-5; D is perhaps TRBD2 (6 bases). The ends were cut back, 4 bases at V and 4 bases at J, with 19 bases in the middle. Germline values: CDR1 SGHVS, CDR2 FNYEAQ. The CDR3 runs to 16 residues. The full variable domain, in which reference TRBV7-6 and TRBJ2-5 provide the parts outside the CDR3, is GAGVSQSPRYKVTKRGQDVALRCDPISGHVSLYWYRQALGQGPEFLTYFNYEAQQDKSGLPNDRFSAERPEGSISTLTIQRTEQRDSAMYRCASSSELVMGGETQYFGPGTRLLVL.

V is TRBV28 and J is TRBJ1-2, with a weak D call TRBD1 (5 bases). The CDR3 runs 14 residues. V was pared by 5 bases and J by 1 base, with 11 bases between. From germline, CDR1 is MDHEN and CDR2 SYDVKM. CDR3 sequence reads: CASSSRVFNYGYTF. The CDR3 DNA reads TGTGCCAGCAGTAGCAGGGTTTTTAACTATGGCTACACCTTC.

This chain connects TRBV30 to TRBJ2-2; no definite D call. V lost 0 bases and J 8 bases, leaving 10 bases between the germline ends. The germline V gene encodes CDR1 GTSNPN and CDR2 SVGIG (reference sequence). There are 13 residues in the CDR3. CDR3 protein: CAWSVLAEGELFF. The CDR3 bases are TGTGCCTGGAGTGTACTGGCCGAAGGGGAGCTGTTTTTT.

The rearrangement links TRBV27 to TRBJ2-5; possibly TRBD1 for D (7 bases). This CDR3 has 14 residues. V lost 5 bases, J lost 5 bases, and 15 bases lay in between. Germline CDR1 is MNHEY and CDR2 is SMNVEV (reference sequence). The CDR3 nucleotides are TGTGCCAGCAGTCTCCAGGGGGGATGGGAGACCCAGTACTTC. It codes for CASSLQGGWETQYF.

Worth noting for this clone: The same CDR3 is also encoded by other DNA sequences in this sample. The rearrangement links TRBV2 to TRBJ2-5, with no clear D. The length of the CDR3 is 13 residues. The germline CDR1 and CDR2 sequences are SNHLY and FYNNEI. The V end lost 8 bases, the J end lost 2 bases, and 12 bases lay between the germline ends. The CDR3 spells CASSRALQETQYF. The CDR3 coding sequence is TGTGCCAGCTCCCGGGCTCTGCAAGAGACCCAGTACTTC. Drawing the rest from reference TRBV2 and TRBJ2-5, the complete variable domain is EPEVTQTPSHQVTQMGQEVILRCVPISNHLYFYWYRQILGQKVEFLVSFYNNEISEKSEIFDDQFSVERPDGSNFTLKIRSTKLEDSAMYFCASSRALQETQYFGPGTRLLVL.